The 17 T cell receptor beta chains below come from one sample, sequenced in a study of T cell repertoires in cytomegalovirus infection. What these receptors recognize is not known. TCRdb re-derived calls from the reads in MiXCR, one entry per CDR3 protein. The sample lists some 940,000 distinct CDR3 sequences, roughly 30% occurring once. The input for sequencing was cultured CD8+ T cells from PBMCs, taken from culture after CMV antigen stimulation. These receptors were taken from a human donor in good health (CMV status not recorded). Some clones in this sample may be carry-over from other donors' samples.

This clonotype was recorded a few times. This sequence joins TRBV3-1 and TRBJ2-3, with 10 nucleotides matching TRBD1. V was pared by 0 bases and J by 6 bases, with 18 bases of the junction left unmatched. From germline, CDR1 is LGHDT and CDR2 YNNKEL (reference sequence). CDR3 size: 20 residues. CDR3 protein: CASSQEGRDRGPGIEDTQYF. DNA of the CDR3: TGTGCCAGCAGCCAAGAGGGACGGGACAGGGGCCCCGGAATCGAGGATACGCAGTATTTT.

Of note for this clonotype: A read error is likely, as this CDR3 ends without the conserved phenylalanine or tryptophan. This chain joins TRBV29-1 and TRBJ1-1, with D unclear. V dropped 0 bases and J dropped 0 bases, with 5 bases sitting between them. Germline V lookup: CDR1 SQVTM, CDR2 ANQGSEA. This CDR3 spans 13 amino acids. For the CDR3, the DNA is TGCAGCGTTGAAGATTCCTTGAACACTGAAGCTTTCCTT. Translating it yields CSVEDSLNTEAFL.

V and J are TRBV7-4 and TRBJ1-1; D remains unclear. The germline CDR1 and CDR2 sequences are SGHVT and SQSDAQ. The germline V and J ends were trimmed by 3 bases and 0 bases, with 14 bases remaining between them. This CDR3 has 16 residues. CDR3 protein: CASSFRWGGLNTEAFF. The CDR3 region has the DNA TGTGCCAGCAGCTTTCGGTGGGGAGGCTTGAACACTGAAGCTTTCTTT. The full variable domain, completed using reference TRBV7-4 and TRBJ1-1, is GAGVSQSPRYKVAKRGRDVALRCDSISGHVTLYWYRQTLGQGSEVLTYSQSDAQRDKSGRPSGRFSAERPERSVSTLKIQRTEQGDSAVYLCASSFRWGGLNTEAFFGQGTRLTVV.

This clonotype appeared a few times. The chain joins TRBV12-3 or TRBV12-4 to TRBJ1-5; TRBD1 agrees at 12 bases. After removal of 5 bases from V and 6 bases from J, the junction contained 5 bases not matched to a gene. This CDR3 is built from 15 residues. The DNA for the CDR3 is TGTGCCAGCAGTACGGGACAGGGGGCGAGTCAGCCCCAGCATTTT. It is translated as CASSTGQGASQPQHF.

In this sample, this clonotype turned up a few times. The genes are TRBV4-3 and TRBJ1-6, with D unclear. The V gene's germline CDR1 is LGHNA and CDR2 YSLEER. Trimming stripped 1 base from V and 7 bases from J, with 11 bases between. This CDR3 comprises 15 residues. As DNA, the CDR3 is TGCGCCAGCAGCCAAGCAGCGGGAACAAATTCACCCCTCCACTTT. Translation: CASSQAAGTNSPLHF.

The rearrangement links TRBV5-5 to TRBJ1-4; no definite D call. Germline loops: CDR1 SGHKS, CDR2 YYEKEE (reference sequence). The CDR3 sequence is 15 residues long. The ends were cut back, 0 bases at V and 6 bases at J, with 12 bases in the middle. The CDR3 here is CASSLGLILDEKLFF. CDR3 DNA: TGTGCCAGCAGCTTGGGGTTGATTCTGGATGAAAAACTGTTTTTT.

To note about this clonotype: One junction end does not reproduce the germline sequence, and a read error may be involved. This chain joins TRBV29-1 and TRBJ1-1, with D uncertain. In germline, CDR1 is SQVTM, CDR2 ANQGSEA. The CDR3 is 12 amino acids. DNA for the CDR3: TGCAGCGTCGAAGGTACGAACACTGAAGCTTTCTTT. Encoded protein: CSVEGTNTEAFF.

The chain employs TRBV24-1 and TRBJ2-7, with D perhaps TRBD1 (6 bases). The CDR3 length is 14 residues. Trimming removed 6 bases at V and 3 bases at J, with 14 bases between. The germline V gene encodes CDR1 KGHDR and CDR2 SFDVKD. The DNA for the CDR3 is TGTGCCACCAGTAACCCACACAGGGTCTACGAGCAGTACGTC. It specifies CATSNPHRVYEQYV.

The chain carries TRBV3-1 and TRBJ1-1, with a tentative D call TRBD1 (6 bases). Trimming removed 3 bases at V and 3 bases at J, with 20 bases between. Germline V CDR1 and CDR2: LGHDT, YNNKEL (reference sequence). This CDR3 comprises 17 residues. CDR3 in amino acids: CASSQTPQGSMDTEAFF. The CDR3 nucleotides are TGTGCCAGCAGCCAGACCCCACAGGGAAGTATGGACACTGAAGCTTTCTTT.

The V and J genes are TRBV27 and TRBJ1-5; 7 bases map to TRBD1. The length of the CDR3 is 14 residues. The ends lost 8 bases at V and 3 bases at J; junction bases unmatched: 7. CDR1 MNHEY and CDR2 SMNVEV come from the germline V gene (reference sequence). The CDR3 sequence is CASGGTASNQPQHF. In DNA, the CDR3 is TGTGCCAGCGGAGGGACAGCTTCCAATCAGCCCCAGCATTTT.

This clonotype was seen a handful of times. The chain has TRBV12-3 or TRBV12-4 and TRBJ2-7; 8 bases are a match to TRBD1. CDR3 length: 14 residues. V was pared by 3 bases and J by 7 bases, with 8 bases of the junction left unmatched. The CDR3 here is CASSLAGGRNEQYF. The CDR3 DNA sequence: TGTGCCAGCAGTTTGGCAGGGGGCCGGAATGAGCAGTACTTC.

This clonotype was found a few times. The CDR3 here is CASSQGGGSNEQFF. CDR3 sequence (DNA): TGTGCCAGCAGCCAAGGGGGCGGTTCCAATGAGCAGTTCTTC. V usage is TRBV4-2 and J usage is TRBJ2-1, with D maybe TRBD1 (5 bases). V dropped 1 base and J dropped 6 bases, with 10 bases sitting between them. Germline lookup yields CDR1 LGHNA and CDR2 YNFKEQ. The CDR3 covers 14 residues.

This clonotype has a handful of counts. The chain combines TRBV6-6 with TRBJ2-1, with D unclear. The germline CDR1 and CDR2 sequences are MNHNY and SVGAGI (reference sequence). Trimming cost V 0 bases and J 1 base, with 10 bases left between them. The length of the CDR3 is 16 residues. The CDR3 DNA is TGTGCCAGCAGTTACTCCGCCAGAATATCCTACAATGAGCAGTTCTTC. This sequence encodes CASSYSARISYNEQFF.

V is TRBV6-5 and J is TRBJ1-2, with TRBD1 identical over 7 bases. This CDR3 comprises 14 residues. The V gene end was trimmed by 5 bases and the J gene end by 4 bases; junction bases not matched to a gene: 7. Germline V gene sequence: CDR1 MNHEY, CDR2 SVGAGI. CDR3 protein: CASSQDRAFYGYTF. As DNA, the CDR3 is TGTGCCAGCAGTCAAGACAGGGCCTTCTATGGCTACACCTTC.

This rearrangement joins TRBV4-2 to TRBJ2-7; D not certain. Germline CDR1 reads LGHNA; CDR2 reads YNFKEQ. CDR3 length: 12 amino acids. Trimming took off 3 bases at V and 6 bases at J, with 9 bases between the two ends. The CDR3 coding sequence is TGTGCCAGCAGCCACCCCGGCGGCGAGCAGTACTTC. Its protein product is CASSHPGGEQYF.

The chain is built from TRBV14 and TRBJ1-1, with D perhaps TRBD1 (6 bases). The CDR3 sequence is 15 residues long. Trimming left V 3 bases short and J 4 bases short, with 15 bases between. CDR1 and CDR2 from the germline V gene are SGHDN and FVKESK. The CDR3 region is CASSHPGGGSTEAFF. CDR3 DNA sequence: TGTGCCAGCAGCCACCCGGGGGGCGGGAGCACTGAAGCTTTCTTT.

This clonotype was picked up a small number of times. The J gene is TRBJ2-7, the V gene TRBV4-1; D possibly uses TRBD1 or TRBD2 (6 bases each). This CDR3 region has 14 residues. V lost 0 bases and J 6 bases, leaving 12 bases between the germline ends. Germline lookup yields CDR1 MGHRA and CDR2 YSYEKL. The CDR3 region has the DNA TGCGCCAGCAGCCAAGAGGGGGGCTATAGCGAGCAGTACTTC. Amino acid sequence: CASSQEGGYSEQYF.